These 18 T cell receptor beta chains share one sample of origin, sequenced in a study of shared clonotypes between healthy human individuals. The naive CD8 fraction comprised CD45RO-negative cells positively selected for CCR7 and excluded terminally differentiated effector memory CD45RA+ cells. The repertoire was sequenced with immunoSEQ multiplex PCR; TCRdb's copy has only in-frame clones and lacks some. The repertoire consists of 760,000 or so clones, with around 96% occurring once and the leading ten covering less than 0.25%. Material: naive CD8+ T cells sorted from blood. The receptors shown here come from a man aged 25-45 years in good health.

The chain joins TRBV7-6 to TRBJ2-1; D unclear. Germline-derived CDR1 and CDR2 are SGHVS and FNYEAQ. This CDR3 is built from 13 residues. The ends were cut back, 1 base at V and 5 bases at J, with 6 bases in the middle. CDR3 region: CASSLGINNEQFF. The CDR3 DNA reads TGTGCCAGCAGCTTAGGTATTAACAATGAGCAGTTCTTC.

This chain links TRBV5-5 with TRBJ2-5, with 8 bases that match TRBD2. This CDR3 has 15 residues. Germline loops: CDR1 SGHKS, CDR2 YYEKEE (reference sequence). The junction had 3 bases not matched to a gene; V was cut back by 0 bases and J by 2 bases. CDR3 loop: CASSLGSGMQETQYF. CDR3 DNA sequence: TGTGCCAGCAGCTTGGGTAGCGGGATGCAAGAGACCCAGTACTTC.

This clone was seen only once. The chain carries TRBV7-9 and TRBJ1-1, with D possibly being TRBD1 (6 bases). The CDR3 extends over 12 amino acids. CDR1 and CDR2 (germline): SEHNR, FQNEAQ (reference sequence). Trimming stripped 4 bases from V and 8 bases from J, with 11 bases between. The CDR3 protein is CASSSEDREAFF. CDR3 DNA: TGTGCCAGCAGCTCGGAGGACAGAGAAGCTTTCTTT.

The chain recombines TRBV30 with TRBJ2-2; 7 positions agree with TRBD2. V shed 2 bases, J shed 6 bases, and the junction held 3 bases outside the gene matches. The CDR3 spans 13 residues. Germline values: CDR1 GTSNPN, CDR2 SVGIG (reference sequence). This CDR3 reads CAWSMAGAGELFF. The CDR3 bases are TGTGCCTGGAGTATGGCGGGGGCCGGGGAGCTGTTTTTT.

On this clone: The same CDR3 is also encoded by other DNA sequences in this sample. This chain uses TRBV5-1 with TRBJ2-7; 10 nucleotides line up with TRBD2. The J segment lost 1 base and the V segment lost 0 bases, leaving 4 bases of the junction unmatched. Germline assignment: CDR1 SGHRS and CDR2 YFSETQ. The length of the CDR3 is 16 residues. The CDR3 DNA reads TGCGCCAGCAGCTTGGGACTAGCGGGTATTTCCTACGAGCAGTACTTC. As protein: CASSLGLAGISYEQYF. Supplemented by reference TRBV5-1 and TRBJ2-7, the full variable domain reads KAGVTQTPRYLIKTRGQQVTLSCSPISGHRSVSWYQQTPGQGLQFLFEYFSETQRNKGNFPGRFSGRQFSNSRSEMNVSTLELGDSALYLCASSLGLAGISYEQYFGPGTRLTVT.

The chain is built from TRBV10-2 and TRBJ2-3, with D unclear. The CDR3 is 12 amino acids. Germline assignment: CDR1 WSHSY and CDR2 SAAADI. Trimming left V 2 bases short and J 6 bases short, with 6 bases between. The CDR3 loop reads CASSELRDTQYF. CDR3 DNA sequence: TGCGCCAGCAGTGAGCTTCGGGATACGCAGTATTTT.

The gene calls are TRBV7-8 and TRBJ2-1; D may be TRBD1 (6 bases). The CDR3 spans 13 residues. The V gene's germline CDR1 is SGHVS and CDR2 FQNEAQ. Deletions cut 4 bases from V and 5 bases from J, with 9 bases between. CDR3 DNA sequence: TGTGCCAGCAGCTCCAGGACAGACAATGAGCAGTTCTTC. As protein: CASSSRTDNEQFF. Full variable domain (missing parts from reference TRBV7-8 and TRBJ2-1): GAGVSQSPRYKVAKRGQDVALRCDPISGHVSLFWYQQALGQGPEFLTYFQNEAQLDKSGLPSDRFFAERPEGSVSTLKIQRTQQEDSAVYLCASSSRTDNEQFFGPGTRLTVL.

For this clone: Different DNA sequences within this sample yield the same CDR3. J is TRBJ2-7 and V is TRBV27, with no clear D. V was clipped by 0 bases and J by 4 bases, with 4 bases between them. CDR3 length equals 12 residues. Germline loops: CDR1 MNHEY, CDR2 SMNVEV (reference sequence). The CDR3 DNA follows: TGTGCCAGCAGTTTATCAGGATACGAGCAGTACTTC. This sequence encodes CASSLSGYEQYF.

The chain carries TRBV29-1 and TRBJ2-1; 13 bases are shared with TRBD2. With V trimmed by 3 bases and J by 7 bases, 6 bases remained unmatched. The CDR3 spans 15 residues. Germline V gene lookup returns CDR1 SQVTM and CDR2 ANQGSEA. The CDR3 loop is CSVEELAGGPNEQFF. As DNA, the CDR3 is TGCAGCGTTGAGGAACTAGCGGGAGGGCCTAATGAGCAGTTCTTC.

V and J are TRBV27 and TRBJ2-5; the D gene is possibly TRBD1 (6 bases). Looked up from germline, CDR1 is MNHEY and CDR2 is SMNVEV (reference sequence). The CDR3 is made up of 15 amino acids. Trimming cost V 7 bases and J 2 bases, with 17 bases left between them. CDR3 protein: CASKGEHREQETQYF. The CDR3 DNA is TGTGCCAGCAAGGGAGAACACAGGGAACAAGAGACCCAGTACTTC.

CDR3 region: CASSPGGIGQPQHF. CDR3 nucleotides: TGTGCCAGCAGCCCGGGGGGCATTGGTCAGCCCCAGCATTTT. The rearrangement joins TRBV27 to TRBJ1-5; tentatively, D is TRBD1 (6 bases). The CDR3 is 14 residues long. The germline V and J ends were trimmed by 6 bases and 6 bases, with 15 bases remaining between them. Germline V CDR1 and CDR2: MNHEY, SMNVEV (reference sequence).

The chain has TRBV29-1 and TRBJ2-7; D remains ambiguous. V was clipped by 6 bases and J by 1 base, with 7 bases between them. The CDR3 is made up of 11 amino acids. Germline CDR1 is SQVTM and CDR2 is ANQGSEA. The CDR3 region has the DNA TGCAGCGTCCTGGGGTCCTACGAGCAGTACTTC. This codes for CSVLGSYEQYF.

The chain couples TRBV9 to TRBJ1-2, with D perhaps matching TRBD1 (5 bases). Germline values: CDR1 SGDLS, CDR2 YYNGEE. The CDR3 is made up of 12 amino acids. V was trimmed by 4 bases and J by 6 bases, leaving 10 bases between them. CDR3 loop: CASSSRGDGYTF. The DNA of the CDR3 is TGTGCCAGCAGCAGCCGGGGCGATGGCTACACCTTC.

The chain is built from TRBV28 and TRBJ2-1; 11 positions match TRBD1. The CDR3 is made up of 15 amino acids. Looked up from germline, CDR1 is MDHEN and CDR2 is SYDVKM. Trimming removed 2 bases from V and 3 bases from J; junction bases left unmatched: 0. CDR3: CASSLGTGGYNEQFF. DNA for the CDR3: TGTGCCAGCAGTTTAGGGACAGGGGGCTACAATGAGCAGTTCTTC.

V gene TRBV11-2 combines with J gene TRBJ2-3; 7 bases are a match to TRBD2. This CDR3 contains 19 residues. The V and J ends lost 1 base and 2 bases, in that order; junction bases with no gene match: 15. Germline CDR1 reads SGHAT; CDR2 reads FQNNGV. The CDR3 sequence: CASSLGGGSPLGATDTQYF. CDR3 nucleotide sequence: TGTGCCAGCAGCTTAGGGGGCGGGAGCCCCCTGGGAGCCACAGATACGCAGTATTTT.

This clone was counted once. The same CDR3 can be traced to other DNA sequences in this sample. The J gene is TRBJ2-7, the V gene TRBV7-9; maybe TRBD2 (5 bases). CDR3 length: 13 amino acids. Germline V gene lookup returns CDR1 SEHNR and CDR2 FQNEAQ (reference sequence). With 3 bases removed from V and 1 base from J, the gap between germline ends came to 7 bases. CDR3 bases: TGTGCCAGCAGCTTGCGCGGGTCCTACGAGCAGTACTTC. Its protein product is CASSLRGSYEQYF.

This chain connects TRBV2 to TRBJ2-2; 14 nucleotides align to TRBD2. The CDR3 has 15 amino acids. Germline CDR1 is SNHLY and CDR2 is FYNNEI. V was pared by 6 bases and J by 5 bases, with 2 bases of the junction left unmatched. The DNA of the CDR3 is TGTGCCAGCAGGGGACTAGCGGGAGTGACCGGGGAGCTGTTTTTT. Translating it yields CASRGLAGVTGELFF.

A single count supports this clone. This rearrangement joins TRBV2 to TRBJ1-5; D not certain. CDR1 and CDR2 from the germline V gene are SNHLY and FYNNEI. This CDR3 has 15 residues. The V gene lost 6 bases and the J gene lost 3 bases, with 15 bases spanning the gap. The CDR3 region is CASSIGGLNNQPQHF. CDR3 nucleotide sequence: TGTGCCAGCAGCATCGGAGGCCTAAACAATCAGCCCCAGCATTTT.